This TCR beta chain was sequenced in a study of T cells in Graves' hyperthyroidism and ophthalmopathy. RNA transcripts were the template for amplifying TCR beta CDR3 regions. Researchers ran a first-round RT-PCR on the TCR CDR3 using the HTBI primer set. TCRdb itself ran the multiplex PCR reads through MiXCR, one entry per CDR3 protein. The sample records over 450,000 distinct CDR3 sequences, over 13% being singletons. This clonotype was picked up many times. Trimming cost V 4 bases and J 4 bases; bases outside gene matches: 6. The CDR3 contains 16 residues. CDR1 is SGHRS and CDR2 is YFSETQ in the germline V gene.

The source material was blood. This sequence originates from a woman in her late teens or twenties with Graves' hyperthyroidism. V is TRBV5-1 and J is TRBJ2-2, with 11 nucleotides matching TRBD2. The CDR3 is CASSVLAGASTGELFF. CDR3 sequence (DNA): TGCGCCAGCAGCGTACTAGCGGGAGCCTCCACCGGGGAGCTGTTTTTT.